This note documents a single TCR beta chain sequence. Recruitment covered about 26 US areas and drew participants whose ages spanned about 18 to 95 years. Recovered participants had two consecutive negative NP/OP PCR tests, healthcare professional clearance, or symptom resolution. This sample is drawn from a study of blood T cell repertoires in COVID-19. Overall study context: Samples came from the United States, Italy and Spain, spanning acute and convalescent COVID-19.

The CDR3 covers 12 residues. The germline CDR1 and CDR2 sequences are SEHNR and FQNEAQ (reference sequence). Trimming pared 10 bases from V and 1 base from J, leaving 10 bases between. Per the original methods: Counts of nucleated cells, estimated from reference gene primer amplification, were obtained. Using immunoSEQ multiplex PCR, the repertoire was profiled, and TCRdb retains in-frame clones only, with some absent. That table furnishes V, J and clone size, whereas the DNA furnished D and trimming. The repertoire holds under 300,000 clones, with over 80% as singletons. The chain combines TRBV7-9 with TRBJ1-1; no clear D gene. Sequenced material: PBMCs or T cells enriched from blood (not recorded which). This TCR was recovered from a woman aged 18-29 years who had recovered from COVID-19. The CDR3 coding sequence is TGTGCCACGATGGGAGCGAACACTGAAGCTTTCTTT. Its protein product is CATMGANTEAFF.